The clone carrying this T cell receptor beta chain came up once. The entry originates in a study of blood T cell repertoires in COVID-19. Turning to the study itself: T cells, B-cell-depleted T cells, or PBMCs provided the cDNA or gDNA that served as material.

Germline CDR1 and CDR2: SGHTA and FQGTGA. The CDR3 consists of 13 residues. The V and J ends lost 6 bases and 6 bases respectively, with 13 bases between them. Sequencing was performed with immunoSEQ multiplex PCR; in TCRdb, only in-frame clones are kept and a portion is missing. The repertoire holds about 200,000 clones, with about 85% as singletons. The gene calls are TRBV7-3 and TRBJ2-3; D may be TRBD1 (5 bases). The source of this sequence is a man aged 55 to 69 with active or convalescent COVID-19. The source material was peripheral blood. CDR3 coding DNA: TGTGCCAGCAGTCCCCGACCAGGGGATACGCAGTATTTT. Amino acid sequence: CASSPRPGDTQYF.